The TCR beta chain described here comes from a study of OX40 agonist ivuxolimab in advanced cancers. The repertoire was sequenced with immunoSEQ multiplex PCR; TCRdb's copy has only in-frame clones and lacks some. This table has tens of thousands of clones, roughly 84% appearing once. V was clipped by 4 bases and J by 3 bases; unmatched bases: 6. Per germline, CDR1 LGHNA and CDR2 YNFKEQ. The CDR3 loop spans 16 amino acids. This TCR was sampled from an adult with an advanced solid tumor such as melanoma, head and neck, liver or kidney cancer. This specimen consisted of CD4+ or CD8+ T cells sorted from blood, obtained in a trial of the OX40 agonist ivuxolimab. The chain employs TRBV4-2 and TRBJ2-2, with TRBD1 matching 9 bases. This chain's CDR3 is CASSPRDRVDTGELFF. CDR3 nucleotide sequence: TGTGCCAGCAGCCCCCGGGACAGGGTCGACACCGGGGAGCTGTTTTTT.